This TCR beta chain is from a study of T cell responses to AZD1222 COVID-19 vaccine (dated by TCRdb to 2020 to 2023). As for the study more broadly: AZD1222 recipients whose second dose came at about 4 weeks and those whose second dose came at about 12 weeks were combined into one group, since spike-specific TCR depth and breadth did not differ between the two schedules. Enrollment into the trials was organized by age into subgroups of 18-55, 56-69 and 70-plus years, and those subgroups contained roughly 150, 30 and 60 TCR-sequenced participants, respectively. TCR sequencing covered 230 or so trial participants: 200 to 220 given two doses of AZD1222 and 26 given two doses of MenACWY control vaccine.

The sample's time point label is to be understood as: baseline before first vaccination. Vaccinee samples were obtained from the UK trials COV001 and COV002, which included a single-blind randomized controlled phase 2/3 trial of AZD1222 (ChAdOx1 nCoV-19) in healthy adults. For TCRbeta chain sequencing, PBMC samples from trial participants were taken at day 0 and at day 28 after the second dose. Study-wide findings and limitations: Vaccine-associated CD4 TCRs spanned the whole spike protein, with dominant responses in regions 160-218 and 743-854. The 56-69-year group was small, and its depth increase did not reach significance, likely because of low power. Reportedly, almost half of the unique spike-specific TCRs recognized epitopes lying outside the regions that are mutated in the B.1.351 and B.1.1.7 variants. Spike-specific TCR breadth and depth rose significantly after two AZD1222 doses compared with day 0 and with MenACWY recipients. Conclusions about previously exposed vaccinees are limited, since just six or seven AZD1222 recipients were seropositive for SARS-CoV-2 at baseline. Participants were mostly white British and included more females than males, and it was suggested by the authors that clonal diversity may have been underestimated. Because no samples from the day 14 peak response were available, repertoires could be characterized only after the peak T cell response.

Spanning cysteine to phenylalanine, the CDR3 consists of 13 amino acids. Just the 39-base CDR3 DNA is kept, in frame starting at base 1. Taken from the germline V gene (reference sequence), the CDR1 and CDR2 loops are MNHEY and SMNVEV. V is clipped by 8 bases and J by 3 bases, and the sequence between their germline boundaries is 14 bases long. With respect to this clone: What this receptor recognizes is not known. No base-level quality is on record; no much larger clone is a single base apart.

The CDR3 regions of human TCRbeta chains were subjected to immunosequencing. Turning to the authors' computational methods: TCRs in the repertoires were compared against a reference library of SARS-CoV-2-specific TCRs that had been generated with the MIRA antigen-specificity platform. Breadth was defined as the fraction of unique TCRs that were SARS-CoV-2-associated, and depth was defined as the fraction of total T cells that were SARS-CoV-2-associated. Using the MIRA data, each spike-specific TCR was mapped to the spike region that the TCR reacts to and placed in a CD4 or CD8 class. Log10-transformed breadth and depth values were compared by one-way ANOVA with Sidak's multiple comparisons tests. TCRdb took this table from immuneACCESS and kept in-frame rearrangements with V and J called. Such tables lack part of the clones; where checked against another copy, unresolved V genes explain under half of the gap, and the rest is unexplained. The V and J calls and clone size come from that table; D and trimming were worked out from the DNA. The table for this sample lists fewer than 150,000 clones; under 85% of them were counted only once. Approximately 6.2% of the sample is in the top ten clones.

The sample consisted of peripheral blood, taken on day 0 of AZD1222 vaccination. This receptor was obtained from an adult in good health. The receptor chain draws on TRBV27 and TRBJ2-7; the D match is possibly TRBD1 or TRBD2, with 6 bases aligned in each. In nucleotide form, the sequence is TGTGCCAGCCCCGCGGGACACGACTACGAGCAGTACTTC. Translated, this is CASPAGHDYEQYF.